A single sample gave rise to the 24 T cell receptor beta chains below, sequenced in a study of T cells in women clearing cervical HPV infection. Profiling relied on immunoSEQ multiplex PCR, and the TCRdb table lists in-frame clones only, not all of them. This repertoire includes over 30,000 clones. Sequencing was done on a sample of blood buffy coat. Receptor source: a woman between 18 and 70 years old with a cervical HPV16 infection that either progressed to CIN3+ or cleared (not recorded which).

With regard to this clone: The read terminates 3 residues ahead of where the CDR3 ends, so the germline J gene completes it. The chain links TRBV7-9 to TRBJ2-3; 12 bases line up with TRBD2. The CDR3 is 15 amino acids. In germline, CDR1 is SEHNR, CDR2 FQNEAQ (reference sequence). The CDR3 DNA, read in part, is TGTGCCAGCAGCCCGACTAGCGGGAGTGGCGAGACG. Amino acid sequence: CASSPTSGSGET. The entire CDR3 sequence reads CASSPTSGSGETQYF.

Note on this clone: The read halts 3 residues ahead of the CDR3 end, with the missing end drawn from the germline J gene. The rearrangement uses TRBV20-1 and TRBJ2-3; possible D gene TRBD1, 5 bases. Trimming removed 1 base from V and 4 bases from J, with 12 bases in between. The germline V gene has CDR1 DFQATT and CDR2 SNEGSKA (reference sequence). This CDR3 contains 14 residues. CDR3 loop: CSARATLGADTQYF. The CDR3 bases that were read are TGCAGTGCTAGAGCTACCCTAGGGGCAGATACG.

For this clone: From the germline J gene comes the end of the CDR3, since the read stops 3 residues before it. The chain carries TRBV30 and TRBJ1-4; tentative D call: TRBD1 (6 bases). The CDR3 extends over 16 amino acids. CDR1 and CDR2 (germline): GTSNPN, SVGIG (reference sequence). The sequenced part of the CDR3 DNA is TGTGCCTGTTCACTAGCGGGGGGCTCTGGGGCCAACGTA. This gives the protein CACSLAGGSGANV. The CDR3, in full, reads CACSLAGGSGANVLFF.

CDR3 residues: CASSWGLGELFF. The covered CDR3 bases are TGTGCCAGCAGCTGGGGACTCGGGGAG. V is TRBV11-2 and J is TRBJ2-2, with D perhaps matching TRBD2 (6 bases). The read halts 3 residues ahead of the CDR3 end, with the missing end drawn from the germline J gene. V was clipped by 4 bases and J by 7 bases, with 7 bases between them. The CDR3 is made up of 12 amino acids. CDR1 SGHAT and CDR2 FQNNGV come from the germline V gene.

Details on this clone: The sequenced fragment ends 3 residues before the CDR3 boundary, so the rest is inferred from the germline J gene. J is TRBJ1-6 and V is TRBV5-1, with 8 bases lining up with TRBD1. CDR3 length equals 15 residues. V lost 5 bases to trimming and J lost 9 bases; unmatched junction nucleotides: 10. The germline V gene encodes CDR1 SGHRS and CDR2 YFSETQ. CDR3 DNA (partial): TGCGCCAGCAGATACTCCGGGACAGGATCTTCACCC. It yields the protein CASRYSGTGSSP. From start to end, the CDR3 is CASRYSGTGSSPLHF.

Turning to this clone: From the germline J gene comes the end of the CDR3, since the read stops 3 residues before it. The chain links TRBV19 to TRBJ1-2; 9 bases are a match to TRBD1. Per the germline V gene, CDR1 is LNHDA and CDR2 is SQIVND (reference sequence). CDR3 length: 14 residues. The CDR3 sequence is CASSLTGGGNDYTF. The sequenced part of the CDR3 DNA is TGTGCCAGTAGCCTGACAGGGGGGGGAAACGAC.

As concerns this clone: The read ends 3 residues before the CDR3 terminus; that terminus is restored from the germline J gene. V usage is TRBV5-4 and J usage is TRBJ2-3, with 8 nucleotides matching TRBD1. Germline CDR1 is SGHNT and CDR2 is YYREEE (reference sequence). This CDR3 region has 13 residues. With 5 bases clipped from V and 3 bases from J, the junction kept 2 bases outside the gene matches. The sequenced part of the CDR3 DNA is TGTGCCAGCAGGGGACAGGAAACAGATACG. It translates to CASRGQETDT. The CDR3 in its entirety is CASRGQETDTQYF.

A note on this clone: The read halts 3 residues ahead of the CDR3 end, with the missing end drawn from the germline J gene. The V and J genes are TRBV6-1 and TRBJ1-5; 10 bases align to TRBD1. The CDR3 loop spans 17 amino acids. Germline CDR1 MNHNS, CDR2 SASEGT. Losses at the gene ends were 5 bases for V and 1 base for J; bases not matched to a gene: 8. CDR3 amino acids: CASSKGTGDSSNQPQHF. Partial CDR3 DNA: TGTGCCAGCAGTAAAGGGACAGGGGATTCCAGCAATCAGCCC.

Concerning this clone: The read ends 3 residues early relative to the CDR3; the germline J gene fills the gap. V gene TRBV7-6 combines with J gene TRBJ2-5; unclear D gene. V shed 3 bases and J shed 7 bases, with 12 bases lying between them. CDR1 and CDR2 (germline): SGHVS, FNYEAQ. The CDR3 is 13 amino acids. This CDR3 is CASSFSSLRTQYF. CDR3 bases read: TGTGCCAGCAGCTTCAGTAGCCTGCGGACC.

Points on this clone: The read is 3 residues too short to cover the CDR3 end, so that end is filled in from the germline J gene. The gene calls are TRBV5-1 and TRBJ2-3; 7 positions match TRBD2. Looked up from germline, CDR1 is SGHRS and CDR2 is YFSETQ. This CDR3 is 15 amino acids long. V lost 3 bases, J lost 6 bases, and 10 bases stayed unmatched. CDR3 bases read: TGCGCCAGCAGCTCCCCTAGCGGAGTGGGGGATACG. This codes for CASSSPSGVGDT. The entire CDR3 is CASSSPSGVGDTQYF.

With respect to this clone: Sequencing ends 3 residues short of the CDR3 end; the germline J gene provides the rest. The chain links TRBV13 to TRBJ2-3; 8 bases match TRBD1. The germline gives CDR1 PRHDT, CDR2 FYEKMQ (reference sequence). The CDR3 spans 16 residues. V lost 1 base and J lost 1; bases outside the gene matches: 4. The CDR3 DNA, read in part, is TGTGCCAGCAGCTTAGATGGGACAGGACGCACAGATACG. Amino acid sequence: CASSLDGTGRTDT. From start to end, the CDR3 is CASSLDGTGRTDTQYF. Together with reference TRBV13 and TRBJ2-3, the CDR3 gives the full variable domain: AAGVIQSPRHLIKEKRETATLKCYPIPRHDTVYWYQQGPGQDPQFLISFYEKMQSDKGSIPDRFSAQQFSDYHSELNMSSLELGDSALYFCASSLDGTGRTDTQYFGPGTRLTVL.

As concerns this clone: The read gets to within 3 residues of the CDR3 end, and the germline J gene fills in the rest. This rearrangement joins TRBV19 to TRBJ1-6; the D gene is possibly TRBD1 (5 bases). The germline V and J ends were trimmed by 2 bases and 7 bases, with 15 bases remaining between them. The germline V gene encodes CDR1 LNHDA and CDR2 SQIVND (reference sequence). The CDR3 extends over 16 amino acids. The CDR3 bases that were read are TGTGCCAGTAGTATATGGGGCATTCCCGGGAATTCACCC. Translating it yields CASSIWGIPGNSP. The entire CDR3 reads CASSIWGIPGNSPLHF.

As for this clone: Read data end 3 residues before the CDR3 end; the end is taken from the germline J gene. The genes are TRBV12-3 or TRBV12-4 and TRBJ2-1; the match to TRBD1 covers 9 bases. The CDR3 covers 16 residues. After removal of 6 bases from V and 6 bases from J, the junction contained 12 bases not matched to a gene. The CDR3 region is CASRPLGDRDSNEQFF. The covered CDR3 bases are TGTGCCAGCAGGCCTCTGGGGGACAGGGATTCCAATGAG.

A remark on this clone: The CDR3 end falls 3 residues outside the read, so it is completed with the germline J gene. The chain recombines TRBV7-9 with TRBJ1-2; 8 nucleotides line up with TRBD1. This CDR3 comprises 15 residues. Germline CDR1 and CDR2: SEHNR and FQNEAQ (reference sequence). CDR3 DNA, as far as it was read: TGTGCCAGCAGCTTAGTAACAGGGGGAAACAATGAC. Its translation: CASSLVTGGNND. The whole CDR3 reads CASSLVTGGNNDYTF.

Of note for this clone: At one end the junction does not follow the germline gene, possibly because of a read error. Read data end 3 residues before the CDR3 end; the end is taken from the germline J gene. V is TRBV20-1 and J is TRBJ1-1, with 7 bases aligning to TRBD1. Per germline, CDR1 DFQATT and CDR2 SNEGSKA (reference sequence). This CDR3 is 17 amino acids long. CDR3 protein: CSARARTVGGPRAEAFF. Incomplete CDR3 DNA: TGCAGTGCCAGAGCACGGACGGTAGGGGGCCCCAGGGCTGAA.

Details on this clone: The observed sequence ends 3 residues before the CDR3 terminus, with the missing tail filled in from the germline J gene. The gene calls are TRBV20-1 and TRBJ2-7; the D is unclear. Germline values: CDR1 DFQATT, CDR2 SNEGSKA (reference sequence). CDR3 length: 11 amino acids. V was clipped by 0 bases and J by 3 bases, with 3 bases between them. CDR3 DNA (partial): TGCAGTGCTAGAGACAACTACGAG. As protein: CSARDNYE. The whole CDR3 sequence reads CSARDNYEQYF.

With regard to this clone: Read sequence stops 3 residues before the CDR3 end, and the germline J gene provides the missing end. This chain links TRBV29-1 with TRBJ2-6; 9 positions match TRBD1. V gave up 4 bases and J gave up 9 bases; unmatched junction bases: 7. CDR3 length: 14 residues. CDR1 is SQVTM, CDR2 ANQGSEA, per germline. CDR3 DNA, as far as it was read: TGCAGCGTTGGCCGGGACAGGGCAGACAACGTC. This gives the protein CSVGRDRADNV. The entire CDR3 is CSVGRDRADNVLTF.

About this clone itself: The read falls 3 residues short of the CDR3 end, and the missing part is taken from the germline J gene. This chain links TRBV11-2 with TRBJ2-3, with unresolved D. Germline V gene sequence: CDR1 SGHAT, CDR2 FQNNGV. V was cut by 3 bases and J by 0 bases, with 10 bases left in between. The CDR3 runs 15 residues. CDR3 sequence: CASSLTSSSTDTQYF. The DNA read from the CDR3 is TGTGCCAGCAGCTTGACATCCTCTAGCACAGATACG.

The CDR3 is CASRARGPAGDYTF. The covered CDR3 bases are TGTGCCAGTAGGGCTAGGGGGCCGGCTGGCGAC. J is TRBJ1-2 and V is TRBV19, with 7 bases identical to TRBD1. The read ends 3 residues shy of where the CDR3 ends; the end is completed using the germline J gene. This CDR3 region has 14 residues. The germline V gene encodes CDR1 LNHDA and CDR2 SQIVND (reference sequence).

Of note for this clone: With the read ending 3 residues before the CDR3 end, the germline J gene is used to fill in that end. The chain joins TRBV11-2 to TRBJ2-5, with TRBD2 matching 11 bases. The CDR3 covers 15 residues. Germline V gene data show CDR1 as SGHAT and CDR2 as FQNNGV. The CDR3 is CASSTGTSGSDTQYF. The sequenced part of the CDR3 DNA is TGTGCCAGCAGCACAGGGACTAGCGGATCAGATACC.

As for this clone: The CDR3 extends 3 residues past the end of the read, so its final part is completed from the germline J gene. This chain links TRBV7-9 with TRBJ1-2; D not resolved. The CDR3 sequence is 14 residues long. Germline V gene lookup returns CDR1 SEHNR and CDR2 FQNEAQ (reference sequence). Trimming shortened V by 5 bases and J by 4 bases, and 14 bases separated the two germline ends. The sequenced part of the CDR3 DNA is TGTGCCAGCAGCCCCGAGGGTAGGGCCTATGGC. It translates to CASSPEGRAYG. The full-length CDR3 reads as CASSPEGRAYGYTF.

With respect to this clone: The read terminates 3 residues ahead of where the CDR3 ends, so the germline J gene completes it. V is TRBV7-9 and J is TRBJ2-7; D might be TRBD1 (5 bases). This CDR3 has 14 amino acids. The germline V gene encodes CDR1 SEHNR and CDR2 FQNEAQ (reference sequence). Trimming removed 5 bases from V and 4 bases from J, with 15 bases in between. CDR3 sequence reads: CASSLLPDTYEQYF. The DNA read from the CDR3 is TGTGCCAGCAGCCTTCTACCGGACACTTACGAG. The variable domain in full, completed from reference TRBV7-9 and TRBJ2-7, reads DTGVSQNPRHKITKRGQNVTFRCDPISEHNRLYWYRQTLGQGPEFLTYFQNEAQLEKSRLLSDRFSAERPKGSFSTLEIQRTEQGDSAMYLCASSLLPDTYEQYFGPGTRLTVT.

Notes on this clone: The CDR3 extends 3 residues past the end of the read, so its final part is completed from the germline J gene. V and J are TRBV5-8 and TRBJ1-1; D gene ambiguous. V lost 4 bases and J lost 5, with 9 bases in between. In germline, CDR1 is SGHTS, CDR2 YDEGEE. CDR3 length equals 12 residues. CDR3 amino acids: CASSVRVTEAFF. The sequenced CDR3 bases are TGTGCCAGCAGCGTACGGGTAACTGAA. Full variable domain (remainder filled in from reference TRBV5-8 and TRBJ1-1): EAGVTQSPTHLIKTRGQQATLRCSPISGHTSVYWYQQALGLGLQFLLWYDEGEERNRGNFPPRFSGRQFPNYSSELNVNALELEDSALYLCASSVRVTEAFFGQGTRLTVV.

CDR3 loop: CSARTRDRYTGELFF. The sequenced CDR3 bases are TGCAGTGCTAGAACCCGGGACAGGTACACCGGGGAG. V and J are TRBV20-1 and TRBJ2-2, with 8 bases that match TRBD1. The read stops 3 residues short of the end of the CDR3; the missing end is completed from the germline J gene. The CDR3 is made up of 15 amino acids. With V trimmed by 2 bases and J by 3 bases, 5 bases remained unmatched. Germline V gene sequence: CDR1 DFQATT, CDR2 SNEGSKA (reference sequence).